This is a list of T cell receptor beta chains from one sample in a study of post-analysis software for immune sequencing data. One entry per CDR3 protein results from TCRdb running MiXCR on the PCR reads. The top ten hold 4.9% of the sample, which has 650,000 to 850,000 distinct CDR3 sequences, about 45% seen once. Sequenced: blood. The receptors derive from a girl aged 5 to 17 with multiple sclerosis. Each CDR3 is given with its conserved first and last residue. The order of the fields is J gene, D gene, V gene, clone size, CDR3 DNA, CDR3 protein. D genes are given only for firm matches. Part of the rows lack a size; the others show once, few, many or a class for expanded clones.

J gene: TRBJ2-5
D gene: TRBD1
V gene: TRBV6-5
clone size: few
CDR3 DNA: TGTGTCAGCAGTTTCCCAGGGGGCGGAGAGACCCAGTACTTC
CDR3 protein: CVSSFPGGGETQYF

J gene: TRBJ2-1
D gene: TRBD2
V gene: TRBV5-6
clone size: NA
CDR3 DNA: TGTGCCAGCAGCAGCGGGAGAGTTATTGAGCAGTTCTTC
CDR3 protein: CASSSGRVIEQFF

J gene: TRBJ2-1
D gene: NA
V gene: TRBV2
clone size: NA
CDR3 DNA: TGTGCCAGCAGTGGAAGCGGGCTCTACAATGAGCAGTTCTTC
CDR3 protein: CASSGSGLYNEQFF

J gene: TRBJ2-3
D gene: NA
V gene: TRBV7-3
clone size: NA
CDR3 DNA: TGTGCCAGCAGCTCTTTAGCGCAAGACACAGATACGCAGTATTTT
CDR3 protein: CASSSLAQDTDTQYF

J gene: TRBJ2-1
D gene: TRBD2
V gene: TRBV20-1
clone size: few
CDR3 DNA: TGCAGTGCTAGGGTAGCGGGAGGGCCAGGCAATGAGCAGTTCTTC
CDR3 protein: CSARVAGGPGNEQFF

J gene: TRBJ2-3
D gene: NA
V gene: TRBV6-5
clone size: NA
CDR3 DNA: TGTGCCAGCAGTTACTGGGGAGATACGCAGTATTTT
CDR3 protein: CASSYWGDTQYF

J gene: TRBJ2-1
D gene: NA
V gene: TRBV3-1
clone size: few
CDR3 DNA: TGTGCCAGCAGCCAAGATGACAGACTAGGGGCCTACAATGAGCAGTTCTTC
CDR3 protein: CASSQDDRLGAYNEQFF

J gene: TRBJ2-1
D gene: NA
V gene: TRBV7-2
clone size: NA
CDR3 DNA: TGTGCCAGCAGCCCGGGCGCAAAGGACGTCGATGAGCAGTTCTTC
CDR3 protein: CASSPGAKDVDEQFF

J gene: TRBJ2-1
D gene: NA
V gene: TRBV27
clone size: few
CDR3 DNA: TGTGCCAGCAGTTTAAAAGACTACGCCCCCTACAATGAGCAGTTCTTC
CDR3 protein: CASSLKDYAPYNEQFF

J gene: TRBJ2-1
D gene: TRBD2
V gene: TRBV5-1
clone size: NA
CDR3 DNA: TGCGCCAGCAGCTTGGCCGGAACTAGCGGGTTGTCTTACAATGAGCAGTTCTTC
CDR3 protein: CASSLAGTSGLSYNEQFF

J gene: TRBJ2-1
D gene: TRBD2
V gene: TRBV4-3
clone size: NA
CDR3 DNA: TGCGCCAGCAGCCAAGAGTTGCTAGCGGGAGTAGTAGGGTCCTACAATGAGCAGTTCTTC
CDR3 protein: CASSQELLAGVVGSYNEQFF

J gene: TRBJ1-2
D gene: NA
V gene: TRBV9
clone size: NA
CDR3 DNA: TGTGCCAGCAGCGGCTCCTCTTCTTATGGCTACACCTTC
CDR3 protein: CASSGSSSYGYTF

J gene: TRBJ1-4
D gene: TRBD1
V gene: TRBV20-1
clone size: NA
CDR3 DNA: TGCAGTGCTAGAAACCGGGACAGTAATGAAAAACTGTTTTTT
CDR3 protein: CSARNRDSNEKLFF

J gene: TRBJ2-1
D gene: TRBD2
V gene: TRBV24-1
clone size: many
CDR3 DNA: TGTGCCACCAGTGATTTCGGGAGGGGCTACAATGAGCAGTTCTTC
CDR3 protein: CATSDFGRGYNEQFF

J gene: TRBJ2-5
D gene: NA
V gene: TRBV7-2
clone size: few
CDR3 DNA: TGTGCCAGCAGCTTAGGTCATGGGAGTGAGCAGTACTTC
CDR3 protein: CASSLGHGSEQYF

J gene: TRBJ2-4
D gene: NA
V gene: TRBV14
clone size: NA
CDR3 DNA: TGTGCCAGCAGCCAAGATTGGAAAACAGCCCCGTACTTC
CDR3 protein: CASSQDWKTAPYF

J gene: TRBJ2-3
D gene: TRBD2
V gene: TRBV7-2
clone size: NA
CDR3 DNA: TGTGCCAGCAGCTTAGTCGGGACTAGCGGAGGAGATACGCAGTATTTT
CDR3 protein: CASSLVGTSGGDTQYF

J gene: TRBJ2-5
D gene: TRBD1
V gene: TRBV20-1
clone size: NA
CDR3 DNA: TGCAGTGCTAGAAAAACAGGGGGCATGATACAAGTCCAAGAGACCCAGTACTTC
CDR3 protein: CSARKTGGMIQVQETQYF

J gene: TRBJ1-2
D gene: NA
V gene: TRBV15
clone size: few
CDR3 DNA: TGTGCCACCAGCACCATCGGGGAGGGGGACTATGGCTACACCTTC
CDR3 protein: CATSTIGEGDYGYTF

J gene: TRBJ2-3
D gene: NA
V gene: TRBV5-1
clone size: NA
CDR3 DNA: TGCGCCAGCAGATTTGACACAGGTACGCAGTATTTT
CDR3 protein: CASRFDTGTQYF

J gene: TRBJ2-1
D gene: NA
V gene: TRBV7-3
clone size: NA
CDR3 DNA: TGTGCCAGCAGCTTAACGCTCCCGGGACGGGAGCAGTTCTTC
CDR3 protein: CASSLTLPGREQFF

J gene: TRBJ2-6
D gene: NA
V gene: TRBV5-1
clone size: few
CDR3 DNA: TGCGCCAGCAGTCCCCACTCTGGGGCCAACGTCCTGACTTTC
CDR3 protein: CASSPHSGANVLTF

J gene: TRBJ2-3
D gene: NA
V gene: TRBV5-1
clone size: NA
CDR3 DNA: TGCGCCAGCAGCCCGACGACAGGATTCACAGATACGCAGTATTTT
CDR3 protein: CASSPTTGFTDTQYF

J gene: TRBJ2-7
D gene: TRBD1
V gene: TRBV6-6
clone size: NA
CDR3 DNA: TGTGCCAGCAGTTACTCGGACAGGTTCGGTTCGGACGAGCAGTACTTC
CDR3 protein: CASSYSDRFGSDEQYF

J gene: TRBJ2-7
D gene: TRBD1
V gene: TRBV7-9
clone size: NA
CDR3 DNA: TGTGCCAGCAGCTCAACCGGGACAGTGGGAGAGCAGTACTTC
CDR3 protein: CASSSTGTVGEQYF

J gene: TRBJ2-1
D gene: NA
V gene: TRBV12-5
clone size: NA
CDR3 DNA: TGTGCTAGCGGTGTCGGGAGCTCCTACAATGAGCAGTTCTTC
CDR3 protein: CASGVGSSYNEQFF

J gene: TRBJ2-1
D gene: NA
V gene: TRBV12-5
clone size: once
CDR3 DNA: TGTGCTAGTGGTTTCTCTCCAAATGAGCAGTTCTTC
CDR3 protein: CASGFSPNEQFF

J gene: TRBJ2-7
D gene: TRBD2
V gene: TRBV4-2
clone size: NA
CDR3 DNA: TGTGCCAGCAGCCAAGATAACCCAGCGGGAGGTCGGGAGCAGTACTTC
CDR3 protein: CASSQDNPAGGREQYF

J gene: TRBJ2-1
D gene: NA
V gene: TRBV9
clone size: NA
CDR3 DNA: TGTGCCAGCATGGGAATAAGGAGTGAGCAGTTCTTC
CDR3 protein: CASMGIRSEQFF

J gene: TRBJ2-1
D gene: TRBD1
V gene: TRBV5-1
clone size: NA
CDR3 DNA: TGCGCCAGCAGCCTCCGGGACAGTTACAATGAGCAGTTCTTC
CDR3 protein: CASSLRDSYNEQFF

J gene: TRBJ2-1
D gene: TRBD1
V gene: TRBV7-9
clone size: NA
CDR3 DNA: TGTGCCAGCAGCTTACCCCGAGCGGGACAGGGATACAATGAGCAGTTCTTC
CDR3 protein: CASSLPRAGQGYNEQFF

J gene: TRBJ1-1
D gene: NA
V gene: TRBV4-2
clone size: NA
CDR3 DNA: TGTGCCAGCCGCCACCTTACTACTGAAGCTTTCTTT
CDR3 protein: CASRHLTTEAFF

J gene: TRBJ2-5
D gene: TRBD1
V gene: TRBV30
clone size: NA
CDR3 DNA: TGTGCCTGGAGAAGGACAGGGGCCCAAGAGACCCAGTACTTC
CDR3 protein: CAWRRTGAQETQYF

J gene: TRBJ2-7
D gene: NA
V gene: TRBV5-1
clone size: few
CDR3 DNA: TGCGCCAGCAGCCCCCCCCGGGACTCCGGGGTCGAGCAGTACTTC
CDR3 protein: CASSPPRDSGVEQYF

J gene: TRBJ1-1
D gene: NA
V gene: TRBV6-6
clone size: NA
CDR3 DNA: TGTGCCAGCAGTTACGGAGGGGGACCTGAAGCTTTCTTT
CDR3 protein: CASSYGGGPEAFF

J gene: TRBJ2-3
D gene: TRBD1
V gene: TRBV10-3
clone size: NA
CDR3 DNA: TGTGCCATCTCAGGCAGGACAGGGGTGTATTTT
CDR3 protein: CAISGRTGVYF

J gene: TRBJ2-4
D gene: NA
V gene: TRBV5-1
clone size: NA
CDR3 DNA: TGCGCCAGCAGCTTGGATCAACGGGCAATTAAAAACATTCAGGACTTC
CDR3 protein: CASSLDQRAIKNIQDF

J gene: TRBJ2-7
D gene: NA
V gene: TRBV6-5
clone size: NA
CDR3 DNA: TGTGCCAGCAGTTACGGACCGAGCTCCTACGAGCAGTACTTC
CDR3 protein: CASSYGPSSYEQYF

J gene: TRBJ2-1
D gene: NA
V gene: TRBV4-1
clone size: NA
CDR3 DNA: TGCGCCAGCAGCCAAGGCGGTGAGCCTCCGGGGAATGAGCAGTTCTTC
CDR3 protein: CASSQGGEPPGNEQFF

J gene: TRBJ2-5
D gene: NA
V gene: TRBV9
clone size: few
CDR3 DNA: TGTGCCAGCAGCGTAGGGGTGAGCGCAGAGACCCAGTACTTC
CDR3 protein: CASSVGVSAETQYF

J gene: TRBJ1-4
D gene: NA
V gene: TRBV7-9
clone size: NA
CDR3 DNA: TGTGCCAGCAGCAAACAGACATCAACTAATGAAAAACTGTTTTTT
CDR3 protein: CASSKQTSTNEKLFF

J gene: TRBJ2-5
D gene: NA
V gene: TRBV29-1
clone size: NA
CDR3 DNA: TGCATCGCCATTGGTCAAGGAGAGACCCGGTACTTC
CDR3 protein: CIAIGQGETRYF

J gene: TRBJ2-7
D gene: NA
V gene: TRBV24-1
clone size: NA
CDR3 DNA: TGTGCCACCAGGGACAGTTTTTACTCCTACGAGCAGTACTTC
CDR3 protein: CATRDSFYSYEQYF

J gene: TRBJ2-1
D gene: NA
V gene: TRBV6-5
clone size: NA
CDR3 DNA: TGTGCCAGCAGTTATGGGGACCCTCGCAATGAGCAGTTCTTC
CDR3 protein: CASSYGDPRNEQFF

J gene: TRBJ2-3
D gene: TRBD2
V gene: TRBV20-1
clone size: few
CDR3 DNA: TGCAGTGCTAGCCCGCTAGCGGTAAAGGGGACGCAGTATTTT
CDR3 protein: CSASPLAVKGTQYF

J gene: TRBJ1-6
D gene: NA
V gene: TRBV12-3/TRBV12-4
clone size: NA
CDR3 DNA: TGTGCCAGCAGTTTTAGCCCCGAGCTACCCCTCCACTTT
CDR3 protein: CASSFSPELPLHF

J gene: TRBJ2-2
D gene: NA
V gene: TRBV7-7
clone size: few
CDR3 DNA: TGTGCTAGCAGCTTCGTAGGCGGGGAGCTGTTTTTT
CDR3 protein: CASSFVGGELFF

J gene: TRBJ1-1
D gene: NA
V gene: TRBV3-1
clone size: NA
CDR3 DNA: TGTGCCAGCAGCTGGATGCCTGGAACTGAAGCTTTCTTT
CDR3 protein: CASSWMPGTEAFF

J gene: TRBJ2-5
D gene: TRBD1
V gene: TRBV25-1
clone size: few
CDR3 DNA: TGTGCCAGCAGTGAATATCGGCGGACAGGGGCTAAGCGGTCGTACTTC
CDR3 protein: CASSEYRRTGAKRSYF

J gene: TRBJ2-7
D gene: NA
V gene: TRBV4-1
clone size: NA
CDR3 DNA: TGCGCCAGCAGCCAAGATAGGCAGCCATCCGGGCAGTACTTC
CDR3 protein: CASSQDRQPSGQYF

J gene: TRBJ1-5
D gene: NA
V gene: TRBV4-2
clone size: NA
CDR3 DNA: TGTGCCAGCAGCCAAGCGACAACCCTGCCGCCCCAGCATTTT
CDR3 protein: CASSQATTLPPQHF

J gene: TRBJ2-7
D gene: NA
V gene: TRBV15
clone size: NA
CDR3 DNA: TGTGCCACCAGCAGGAAGACAGGTTCCTACGAGCAGTACTTC
CDR3 protein: CATSRKTGSYEQYF

J gene: TRBJ2-5
D gene: NA
V gene: TRBV5-1
clone size: few
CDR3 DNA: TGCGCCAGCAGCTCCTTACTAGTTGGAGAGACCCAGTACTTC
CDR3 protein: CASSSLLVGETQYF

J gene: TRBJ2-5
D gene: NA
V gene: TRBV10-3
clone size: many
CDR3 DNA: TGTGCCATCAGTGAGGGGGGACGGGAGACCCAGTACTTC
CDR3 protein: CAISEGGRETQYF

J gene: TRBJ2-1
D gene: TRBD1
V gene: TRBV20-1
clone size: once
CDR3 DNA: TGCAGTGCTAGGGACCTGACCAGGACAGGGGGCGCGGGTGGTGAGCAGTTCTTC
CDR3 protein: CSARDLTRTGGAGGEQFF

J gene: TRBJ2-7
D gene: NA
V gene: TRBV29-1
clone size: few
CDR3 DNA: TGCAGCGGAGGGGACGGGGACTACGAGCAGTACTTC
CDR3 protein: CSGGDGDYEQYF

J gene: TRBJ2-1
D gene: NA
V gene: TRBV6-6
clone size: NA
CDR3 DNA: TGTGCCAGCAGTTGGCCCGGGACGCTCAGCAATGAGCAGTTCTTC
CDR3 protein: CASSWPGTLSNEQFF

J gene: TRBJ2-5
D gene: NA
V gene: TRBV29-1
clone size: many
CDR3 DNA: TGCAGCGTTGGTAGCTATGGGGAGACCCAGTACTTC
CDR3 protein: CSVGSYGETQYF

J gene: TRBJ1-6
D gene: NA
V gene: TRBV15
clone size: NA
CDR3 DNA: TGTGCCACCAGCAGAGATGGTGGCGGAAATAATTCACCCCTCCACTTT
CDR3 protein: CATSRDGGGNNSPLHF

J gene: TRBJ2-5
D gene: NA
V gene: TRBV24-1
clone size: NA
CDR3 DNA: TGTGCCACCAGCGGGGAGAGTAAAGAGACCCAGTACTTC
CDR3 protein: CATSGESKETQYF